This entry concerns a single T cell receptor (beta chain). The record originates from a study of control samples from healthy donors and cancer patients. Assay used: immunoSEQ multiplex PCR; TCRdb lists only in-frame clones, some missing. Of approximately 100,000 clones detected, roughly 90% appear once; the ten largest clones hold approximately 3%. In germline, CDR1 is LNHDA, CDR2 SQIVND (reference sequence). V was pared by 7 bases and J by 6 bases, with 13 bases between. This CDR3 comprises 13 residues. The sequencing sample was made of blood. The TCR originated in a human donor in good health. The donor label of this sample is uncertain. The chain joins TRBV19 to TRBJ2-1, with D possibly being TRBD2 (5 bases). This CDR3 reads CASTLGGSNEQFF. The CDR3 DNA reads TGTGCCAGTACCCTAGGAGGCAGCAATGAGCAGTTCTTC.